The clone carrying this T cell receptor (beta chain) has only a few counts. These data come from a study of control samples from healthy donors and cancer patients. The germline V and J ends were trimmed by 5 bases and 0 bases, with 11 bases remaining between them. Germline assignment: CDR1 LNHDA and CDR2 SQIVND (reference sequence). CDR3 length: 15 amino acids. This table comes from immunoSEQ multiplex PCR, and its TCRdb copy is limited to in-frame clones, with some not included. The sample has roughly 80,000 clones, about 88% seen once; the top ten hold 5% to 7%. Specimen: blood. The receptor was isolated from a woman in her forties or fifties in good health. The rearrangement joins TRBV19 to TRBJ1-5, with D possibly matching TRBD1 (5 bases). CDR3 sequence reads: CASSLGTYSNQPQHF. As DNA, the CDR3 is TGTGCCAGTAGTTTGGGGACGTATAGCAATCAGCCCCAGCATTTT. Full variable domain (missing parts from reference TRBV19 and TRBJ1-5): DGGITQSPKYLFRKEGQNVTLSCEQNLNHDAMYWYRQDPGQGLRLIYYSQIVNDFQKGDIAEGYSVSREKKESFPLTVTSAQKNPTAFYLCASSLGTYSNQPQHFGDGTRLSIL.